The present entry profiles one T cell receptor beta chain with its context. V was clipped by 5 bases and J by 7 bases; unmatched bases: 8. The CDR3 totals 14 residues. CDR1 and CDR2 (germline): SEHNR, FQNEAQ (reference sequence). In the study's own analysis: Amplification from reference gene primers served as the basis for estimated nucleated cell counts. The method was immunoSEQ multiplex PCR; TCRdb's version includes in-frame clones alone and lacks a portion of them. The V and J calls and the clone size are those of that table, but D and trimming were determined from the DNA. Altogether roughly 520,000 clones are present, 88% being singletons, with the ten largest covering approximately 1.8%. Participant ages covered about 18 to 89 years across approximately 25 US areas. In Cohort 3, a recovered donor had either two negative PCRs, clearance, or symptom resolution. These data come from a study of blood T cell repertoires in COVID-19. For the study at large: From T cells, B-cell-depleted T cells, or PBMCs came the material, which was cDNA or gDNA.

What was sequenced was PBMCs or T cells enriched from blood (not recorded which). The gene calls are TRBV7-9 and TRBJ2-1; 7 bases map to TRBD1. This clonotype originated in a middle-aged woman who had recovered from COVID-19. CDR3 coding DNA: TGTGCCAGCAGCCCTCCGGGACAGTTTAATGAGCAGTTCTTC. Protein sequence: CASSPPGQFNEQFF.